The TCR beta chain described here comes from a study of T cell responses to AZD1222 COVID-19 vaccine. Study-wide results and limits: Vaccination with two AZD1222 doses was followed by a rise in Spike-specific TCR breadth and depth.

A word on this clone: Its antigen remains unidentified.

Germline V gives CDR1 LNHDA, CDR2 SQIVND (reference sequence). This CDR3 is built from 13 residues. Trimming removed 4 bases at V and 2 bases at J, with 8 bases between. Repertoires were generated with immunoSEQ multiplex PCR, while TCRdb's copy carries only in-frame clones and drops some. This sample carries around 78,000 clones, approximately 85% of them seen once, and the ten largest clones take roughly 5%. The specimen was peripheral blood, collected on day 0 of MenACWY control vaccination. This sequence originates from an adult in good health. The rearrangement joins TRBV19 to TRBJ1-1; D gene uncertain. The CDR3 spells CASSTPENTEAFF. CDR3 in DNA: TGTGCCAGTAGTACCCCGGAAAACACTGAAGCTTTCTTT.